This T cell receptor beta chain is drawn from a study of T cell repertoires in cytomegalovirus infection. Study overall: In public TCR beta signatures, there were indications of both CMV infection and matching HLA type.

Concerning this clonotype: Antigen unknown.

With 2 bases clipped from V and 1 base from J, the junction kept 3 bases outside the gene matches. Germline loops: CDR1 KGHDR, CDR2 SFDVKD. The CDR3 spans 16 residues. General study findings and limits: Summed public TCR beta family frequency identified CMV carriers bearing the relevant HLA.

TCRdb reanalysed the reads using MiXCR and keeps one entry per CDR3 protein. The table includes hundreds of thousands of distinct CDR3 sequences, 30% to 40% detected once. The specimen was cultured PBMCs, collected from culture after CMV antigen stimulation. The TCR comes from a human donor in good health (CMV status not recorded). Some clones in this sample may be carry-over from other donors' samples. V is TRBV24-1 and J is TRBJ2-3; the match to TRBD1 covers 9 bases. Here the CDR3 reads CATSDWGQGGTDTQYF. DNA of the CDR3: TGTGCCACCAGTGATTGGGGACAGGGTGGCACAGATACGCAGTATTTT.